This entry features one TCR beta chain sequence. This specimen comes from a study of blood T cell repertoires in COVID-19. Study overall: T cells, B-cell-depleted T cells, or PBMCs provided the cDNA or gDNA that served as material.

Data came from immunoSEQ multiplex PCR; TCRdb stores just in-frame clones and leaves some out. The sample includes 200,000 to 300,000 clones, 75% to 85% seen only once; the top ten take 4.5% to 6%. Germline values: CDR1 SGHRS, CDR2 YFSETQ. The V and J ends lost 0 bases and 8 bases respectively, with 17 bases between them. This CDR3 contains 15 residues. The chain combines TRBV5-1 with TRBJ1-2, with D possibly being TRBD1 (5 bases). This receptor was identified in a man aged 50 to 60 with COVID-19, enrolled during active disease. The sequenced material came from peripheral blood. The DNA for the CDR3 is TGCGCCAGCAGCTTGGAGGCGCGGGGCGTCGGGGGCTACACCTTC. Translation gives CASSLEARGVGGYTF.